Shown below are 25 T cell receptor beta chains from a single sample sequenced in a study of shared clonotypes between healthy human individuals. Data came from immunoSEQ multiplex PCR; TCRdb stores just in-frame clones and leaves some out. The table has about 680,000 clones, around 92% seen once. Cells designated naive CD8 were CD45RO-negative and were positively selected for CCR7, with terminally differentiated effector memory CD45RA+ cells excluded. The sequenced sample was naive CD8+ T cells sorted from blood. The receptor set was obtained from a man aged 25-40 years in good health.

V gene TRBV28 combines with J gene TRBJ1-5; a possible D gene is TRBD1 (6 bases). The length of the CDR3 is 14 residues. Germline values: CDR1 MDHEN, CDR2 SYDVKM. The V gene lost 3 bases and the J gene lost 5 bases, with 11 bases spanning the gap. The CDR3 reads CASSLTGGYQPQHF. The DNA of the CDR3 is TGTGCCAGCAGTTTGACAGGAGGATATCAGCCCCAGCATTTT.

This clone was seen just once. The CDR3 sequence: CASSYSAGQGSDTQYF. The CDR3 DNA reads as TGTGCCAGCAGTTACAGTGCCGGGCAAGGGTCAGATACGCAGTATTTT. The chain is built from TRBV6-5 and TRBJ2-3; no clear D. The V end was cut by 2 bases, the J end by 4 bases, with 16 bases between. This CDR3 has 16 residues. Germline CDR1 is MNHEY and CDR2 is SVGAGI.

This chain joins TRBV19 and TRBJ2-7; 11 positions agree with TRBD1. This CDR3 spans 15 amino acids. J lost 1 base, V lost 3 bases, and 2 bases had no gene match. The germline gives CDR1 LNHDA, CDR2 SQIVND (reference sequence). DNA of the CDR3: TGTGCCAGTAGTATGGGACAGGGGGGTTCCTACGAGCAGTACTTC. Translation gives CASSMGQGGSYEQYF.

The chain employs TRBV14 and TRBJ2-7, with TRBD1 matching 9 bases. The germline V gene encodes CDR1 SGHDN and CDR2 FVKESK. The V gene end was trimmed by 4 bases and the J gene end by 2 bases; junction bases not matched to a gene: 3. The CDR3 is 14 residues long. DNA for the CDR3: TGTGCCAGCAGCCCGGGACAGGGAACCTACGAGCAGTACTTC. This codes for CASSPGQGTYEQYF.

As for this clone: Additional DNA sequences in this sample encode the identical CDR3. The chain combines TRBV29-1 with TRBJ2-1; D possibly corresponds to TRBD2 (5 bases). Trimming took off 2 bases at V and 3 bases at J, with 8 bases between the two ends. This CDR3 has 13 amino acids. CDR1 and CDR2 (germline): SQVTM, ANQGSEA. The CDR3 DNA is TGCAGCGTTGAACTAGCAGACTACAATGAGCAGTTCTTC. It translates to CSVELADYNEQFF.

The rearrangement uses TRBV5-1 and TRBJ2-7; 11 bases are a match to TRBD1. CDR1 SGHRS and CDR2 YFSETQ come from the germline V gene. V shed 4 bases, J shed 4 bases, and the junction held 10 bases outside the gene matches. The CDR3 runs to 16 residues. The DNA of the CDR3 is TGCGCCAGCAGCCCGGTCCCCGGGACAGGGGGTTACGAGCAGTACTTC. Its protein is CASSPVPGTGGYEQYF.

This clone was found a few times. The same CDR3 is also encoded by other DNA sequences in this sample. The chain joins TRBV7-9 to TRBJ2-7; no reliable D call. Trimming pared 4 bases from V and 1 base from J, leaving 8 bases between. The CDR3 contains 13 residues. Looked up from germline, CDR1 is SEHNR and CDR2 is FQNEAQ (reference sequence). In DNA form, the CDR3 reads TGTGCCAGCAGCTCTCCTATTTCCTACGAGCAGTACTTC. As protein: CASSSPISYEQYF.

The chain employs TRBV6-6 and TRBJ1-5; D perhaps matches TRBD1 (5 bases). This CDR3 region has 14 residues. Germline-derived CDR1 and CDR2 are MNHNY and SVGAGI (reference sequence). The V gene lost 0 bases and the J gene lost 9 bases, with 12 bases spanning the gap. The CDR3 region is CASSYSAGPVPQHF. The DNA of the CDR3 is TGTGCCAGCAGTTACTCAGCAGGGCCTGTGCCCCAGCATTTT.

As for this clone: Other DNA sequences in this sample translate to the same CDR3. This chain uses TRBV6-5 with TRBJ1-1; D perhaps matches TRBD1 (6 bases). Deletions cut 3 bases from V and 3 bases from J, with 8 bases between. CDR3 length: 13 residues. Germline assignment: CDR1 MNHEY and CDR2 SVGAGI. For the CDR3, the DNA is TGTGCCAGCAGTTATGGGGGCTACACTGAAGCTTTCTTT. Translating it yields CASSYGGYTEAFF.

In this sample, this clone turned up once. The CDR3 DNA reads TGTGCCACAGAAGGCCGATGGGGTCTTGATCCAGATACGCAGTATTTT. This codes for CATEGRWGLDPDTQYF. The chain couples TRBV28 to TRBJ2-3; D gene ambiguous. Deletions cut 10 bases from V and 4 bases from J, with 24 bases between. CDR3 length equals 16 residues. CDR1 is MDHEN, CDR2 SYDVKM, per germline.

The chain combines TRBV5-3 with TRBJ2-2; 14 bases match TRBD2. TRBV5-3 is noted as an ORF with a role that remains uncertain. With 3 bases clipped from V and 3 bases from J, the junction kept 4 bases outside the gene matches. The CDR3 has 17 amino acids. This chain's CDR3 is CARSSGLAGAYTGELFF. CDR3 DNA: TGTGCCAGAAGCTCGGGACTAGCGGGAGCTTACACCGGGGAGCTGTTTTTT.

The rearrangement joins TRBV5-6 to TRBJ2-7; no firm D call. CDR3 length: 12 residues. The V gene's germline CDR1 is SGHDT and CDR2 YYEEEE. V lost 0 bases to trimming and J lost 5 bases, with 6 bases between them. In DNA, the CDR3 is TGTGCCAGCAGCTTGGTGCGCGACGAGCAGTACTTC. This encodes CASSLVRDEQYF.

The V and J genes are TRBV10-2 and TRBJ2-1; TRBD2 matches 7 bases. Germline lookup yields CDR1 WSHSY and CDR2 SAAADI. CDR3 length: 12 residues. Losses at the gene ends were 2 bases for V and 8 bases for J; bases not matched to a gene: 0. CDR3 in amino acids: CASSEGGDEQFF. CDR3 nucleotide sequence: TGCGCCAGCAGTGAGGGGGGGGATGAGCAGTTCTTC.

The rearrangement joins TRBV20-1 to TRBJ2-7; D remains ambiguous. The CDR3 totals 11 residues. Germline assignment: CDR1 DFQATT and CDR2 SNEGSKA (reference sequence). Between the trimmed V and J ends, which lost 0 bases and 4 bases, there was a span of 4 bases. CDR3 sequence: CSARDQYEQYF. CDR3 coding DNA: TGCAGTGCTAGAGATCAATACGAGCAGTACTTC.

The CDR3 coding sequence is TGCGCCAGCAGCTACCCCCCGTACAATGAGCAGTTCTTC. Translation: CASSYPPYNEQFF. The V call is TRBV5-1, the J call TRBJ2-1; D not resolved. Trimming left V 3 bases short and J 4 bases short, with 8 bases between. This CDR3 is 13 amino acids long. From germline, CDR1 is SGHRS and CDR2 YFSETQ.

As to this clone: A read error may account for a junction end that differs from germline. V and J are TRBV7-9 and TRBJ2-5, with TRBD2 matching over 12 bases. Germline CDR1 is SEHNR and CDR2 is FQNEAQ (reference sequence). CDR3 size: 16 residues. In DNA form, the CDR3 reads TGTGCCAGCAGCTTTCAGGGGACCGGGACTAGCGGGCCCGGTGACTTC. Translation: CASSFQGTGTSGPGDF.

The chain recombines TRBV9 with TRBJ2-3; D perhaps matches TRBD1 (6 bases). With 4 bases removed from V and 1 base from J, the gap between germline ends came to 16 bases. Germline CDR1 and CDR2: SGDLS and YYNGEE. This CDR3 region has 16 residues. For the CDR3, the DNA is TGTGCCAGCAGCCCACAGGGCCTGTGGGGCACAGATACGCAGTATTTT. This gives the protein CASSPQGLWGTDTQYF.

A word on this clone: Other nucleotide sequences in the sample specify the same CDR3. The chain combines TRBV27 with TRBJ2-4; maybe TRBD2 (5 bases). The CDR3 runs to 14 residues. Germline assignment: CDR1 MNHEY and CDR2 SMNVEV (reference sequence). Trimming removed 5 bases from V and 0 bases from J, with 8 bases in between. The CDR3, as DNA: TGTGCCAGCAGTGGACTGCTAGCCAAAAACATTCAGTACTTC. Translating gives CASSGLLAKNIQYF.

The chain joins TRBV27 to TRBJ1-4; D call uncertain. Per germline, CDR1 MNHEY and CDR2 SMNVEV (reference sequence). The CDR3 has 14 amino acids. V was trimmed by 3 bases and J by 1 base, leaving 6 bases between them. CDR3 DNA: TGTGCCAGCAGTTTCTCAGGAACTAATGAAAAACTGTTTTTT. Protein: CASSFSGTNEKLFF.

The table lists this clone with a count of one. The chain has TRBV28 and TRBJ2-1; 7 bases match TRBD2. Germline V gene sequence: CDR1 MDHEN, CDR2 SYDVKM. The CDR3 length is 14 residues. Losses at the gene ends were 7 bases for V and 7 bases for J; bases not matched to a gene: 10. In DNA, the CDR3 is TGTGCCAGCAAAGTCCCAGCGGGACTGAATGAGCAGTTCTTC. As protein: CASKVPAGLNEQFF.

The chain combines TRBV11-2 with TRBJ2-7; D uncertain. CDR1 and CDR2 (germline): SGHAT, FQNNGV. Trimming stripped 1 base from V and 1 base from J, with 11 bases between. This CDR3 spans 15 amino acids. This CDR3 reads CASSLAQKGSYEQYF. The CDR3 coding sequence is TGTGCCAGCAGCTTAGCTCAAAAGGGTTCCTACGAGCAGTACTTC.

On this clone: Other DNA variants within this sample encode the same CDR3. The J gene is TRBJ2-1, the V gene TRBV11-2; 13 bases agree with TRBD2. The junction had 1 base not matched to a gene; V was cut back by 1 base and J by 4 bases. Germline V gene lookup returns CDR1 SGHAT and CDR2 FQNNGV. CDR3 size: 16 residues. The DNA of the CDR3 is TGTGCCAGCAGCTTAGTGGGACTAGCGGGATACAATGAGCAGTTCTTC. Its protein is CASSLVGLAGYNEQFF.

The sample holds one count of this clone. V gene TRBV7-6 combines with J gene TRBJ2-1; no clear D gene. Germline V gene lookup returns CDR1 SGHVS and CDR2 FNYEAQ. The CDR3 runs 14 residues. V was shortened by 1 base and J by 1 base, with 5 bases between the two germline ends. CDR3 nucleotides: TGTGCCAGCAGCTTAGACAGTTCCTACAATGAGCAGTTCTTC. This translates into CASSLDSSYNEQFF.

The table lists this clone with a few counts. The CDR3 coding sequence is TGTGCCAGCAGCCCTTGGCCCTACGAGCAGTACTTC. Translating it yields CASSPWPYEQYF. The gene calls are TRBV14 and TRBJ2-7; D unresolved. This CDR3 has 12 amino acids. Germline V lookup: CDR1 SGHDN, CDR2 FVKESK. With 4 bases removed from V and 2 bases from J, the gap between germline ends came to 6 bases.

This clone came up once. The CDR3 nucleotides are TGTGCCAGCAGCGTAGCTGTGGACAGGGCGGACAATGAGCAGTTCTTC. It translates to CASSVAVDRADNEQFF. This chain joins TRBV9 and TRBJ2-1, with 8 bases matching TRBD1. The CDR3 sequence is 16 residues long. From germline, CDR1 is SGDLS and CDR2 YYNGEE. After removal of 0 bases from V and 5 bases from J, the junction contained 7 bases not matched to a gene.